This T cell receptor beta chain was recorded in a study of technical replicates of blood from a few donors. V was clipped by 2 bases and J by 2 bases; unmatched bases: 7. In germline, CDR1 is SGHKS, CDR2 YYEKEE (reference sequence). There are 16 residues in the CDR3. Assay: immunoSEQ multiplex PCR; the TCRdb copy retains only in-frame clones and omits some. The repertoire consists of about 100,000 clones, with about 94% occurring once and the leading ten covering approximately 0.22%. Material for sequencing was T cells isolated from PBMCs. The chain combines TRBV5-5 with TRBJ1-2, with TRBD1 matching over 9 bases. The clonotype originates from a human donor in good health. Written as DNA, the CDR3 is TGTGCCAGCAGCTTTACTCTTGGACAGGGGAACTATGGCTACACCTTC. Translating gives CASSFTLGQGNYGYTF.